A selection of T cell receptor beta chains follows, all from one sample in a study of blood T cell repertoires in COVID-19. Produced via immunoSEQ multiplex PCR; TCRdb's table is partial and in-frame only. This sample carries some 340,000 clones, less than 90% of them seen once, and the ten largest clones take about 4.8%. Material: PBMCs or T cells enriched from blood (not recorded which). These receptors originate from a woman aged 45-60 years who had recovered from COVID-19. CDR3s include the opening cysteine and the closing phenylalanine or tryptophan. A D gene is named only where the DNA matches it firmly. Clone size is stated in some rows and not others, as once, few, many or a class when expanded.

V	D	J	size	DNA	CDR3
TRBV28	TRBD2	TRBJ2-7	-	TGTGCCAGCAGGGATCGGACTAGCGGAACCTACGAGCAGTACTTC	CASRDRTSGTYEQYF
TRBV9	TRBD2	TRBJ2-3	-	TGTGCCAGCAGCCCATCTAGCGGGAGGGCGGTAGATACGCAGTATTTT	CASSPSSGRAVDTQYF
TRBV14	TRBD1	TRBJ2-5	once	TGTGCCAGCAGTCGGGCTACAGGGGGCCAAGAGACCCAGTACTTC	CASSRATGGQETQYF
TRBV27	-	TRBJ2-3	-	TGTGCCAGCAGCCCCCGGGGGCGGGAGTCGGATACGCAGTATTTT	CASSPRGRESDTQYF
TRBV2	-	TRBJ1-2	-	TGTGCCAGCAGCTGGGACACCGGATTGTGGGGCTACACCTTC	CASSWDTGLWGYTF
TRBV7-2	TRBD1	TRBJ1-6	-	TGTGCCAGCAGCTTAGCGGGGACAGACCTTTCACCCCTCCACTTT	CASSLAGTDLSPLHF
TRBV10-3	TRBD2	TRBJ2-2	few	TGTGCCATCAGTGGGACTAGCGGGGGTAACACCGGGGAGCTGTTTTTT	CAISGTSGGNTGELFF
TRBV18	TRBD1	TRBJ2-1	-	TGTGCCAGCTCAGAATTCCCGGGACAGCGAGGGGACAATGAGCAGTTCTTC	CASSEFPGQRGDNEQFF
TRBV27	TRBD1	TRBJ1-2	-	TGTGCCAGCAGTCTAACAGGGGACTATGGCTACACCTTC	CASSLTGDYGYTF
TRBV4-1	TRBD2	TRBJ2-5	once	TGCGCCAGCAGCCAAGAATTGGATGCGCGGGGGGGCCTTACGGCCCAGTACTTC	CASSQELDARGGLTAQYF
TRBV19	TRBD2	TRBJ2-3	-	TGTGCCAGTAGTATAGCCGCCCAAGCGGGGGACGCAGATACGCAGTATTTT	CASSIAAQAGDADTQYF
TRBV27	-	TRBJ1-1	-	TGTGCCAGCAGCCCCTTGTCCGGGTTTGGAGCTTTCTTT	CASSPLSGFGAFF
TRBV30	-	TRBJ1-3	-	TGTGCCTGGAGTCCGGACTGGGACTCTGGAAACACCATATATTTT	CAWSPDWDSGNTIYF
TRBV7-2	-	TRBJ2-1	-	TGTGCCAGCACCCCGTCCTACCTTGAGCAGTTCTTC	CASTPSYLEQFF
TRBV5-1	-	TRBJ1-2	-	TGCGCCAGCAGCCTAGCAGGACTCTCCGCGCATGGCTACACCTTC	CASSLAGLSAHGYTF
TRBV19	TRBD1	TRBJ2-7	-	TGTGCCAGTAGTATAGGCGTGTTCTCTACAGGGGTCGAGCAGTACTTC	CASSIGVFSTGVEQYF
TRBV12-3/TRBV12-4	-	TRBJ2-7	-	TGTGCCAGCGGCAGGGGTGGCTACGAGCAGTACTTC	CASGRGGYEQYF
TRBV6-2/TRBV6-3	-	TRBJ1-6	-	TGTGCCAGCAGCCCCGAGCGGGGGGTTAATTCACCCCTCCACTTT	CASSPERGVNSPLHF
TRBV3-1/TRBV3-2	TRBD1	TRBJ1-1	-	TGTGCCAGCAGCCCCCCGACAGGGTGGTACACTGAAGCTTTCTTT	CASSPPTGWYTEAFF
TRBV10-3	-	TRBJ2-3	-	TGTGCCATCGGCAGCGGGAGCACAGATACGCAGTATTTT	CAIGSGSTDTQYF
TRBV29-1	-	TRBJ2-4	-	TGCAGCGTTAGAACCGGGAACATTCAGTACTTC	CSVRTGNIQYF
TRBV5-5	TRBD2	TRBJ2-7	-	TGTGCCAGCAGCTCTACGTGGACTAGCGGTACCTACGAGCAGTACTTC	CASSSTWTSGTYEQYF
TRBV3-1/TRBV3-2	TRBD2	TRBJ2-1	-	TGTGCCAGCAGCCAAGAGTTCCTAGCGGGGGGTGGCAATGAGCAGTTCTTC	CASSQEFLAGGGNEQFF
TRBV15	TRBD2	TRBJ2-2	-	TGTGCCACCAGCAGAGTGAGCGGGAGTGGGTGGACCGGGGAGCTGTTTTTT	CATSRVSGSGWTGELFF
TRBV2	TRBD1	TRBJ1-1	-	TGTGCCAGCAGCAACCTAATCGACAGGGGTGAAGCTTTCTTT	CASSNLIDRGEAFF
TRBV6-2/TRBV6-3	-	TRBJ2-6	-	TGTGCCAGCAGTTATATTCCAGGGACTTCTGGGGCCAACGTCCTGACTTTC	CASSYIPGTSGANVLTF
TRBV6-5	TRBD1	TRBJ1-1	-	TGTGCCAGCAGTATCCGGACAGGGAACACTGAAGCTTTCTTT	CASSIRTGNTEAFF
TRBV2	TRBD1	TRBJ2-5	once	TGTGCCAGCAGTGGGGACAGGGGAGAATCCCAGTACTTC	CASSGDRGESQYF
TRBV5-6	-	TRBJ2-3	-	TGTGCCAGCAGCTCCCGGACATTCACAGATACGCAGTATTTT	CASSSRTFTDTQYF
TRBV7-2	-	TRBJ2-4	-	TGTGCCAGCAGCGCAGAAGGAACAGGGATAGCCAAAAACATTCAGTACTTC	CASSAEGTGIAKNIQYF
TRBV7-9	TRBD2	TRBJ2-3	once	TGTGCCAGCAGCTTGAAGGGACTAGCGGGATATAGCACAGATACGCAGTATTTT	CASSLKGLAGYSTDTQYF
TRBV27	-	TRBJ1-5	-	TGTGCCAGCAGCCCGGACACGTATAGCAATCAGCCCCAGCATTTT	CASSPDTYSNQPQHF
TRBV7-9	TRBD1	TRBJ1-2	-	TGTGCCAGCAGCTCCGGGACAGGGGCGTATGGCTACACCTTC	CASSSGTGAYGYTF
TRBV7-2	TRBD2	TRBJ2-1	-	TGTGCCAGCAGCTTAACAGCGGGGGCTTTCTCCTACAATGAGCAGTTCTTC	CASSLTAGAFSYNEQFF
TRBV20-1	TRBD2	TRBJ2-7	few	TGCAGTGCTAGTAGCGGGACCTCCTACGAGCAGTACTTC	CSASSGTSYEQYF
TRBV3-1/TRBV3-2	TRBD2	TRBJ2-2	few	TGTGCCAGCAGCCAGGTCGCGGGGGGCGGCGGGGAGCTGTTTTTT	CASSQVAGGGGELFF
TRBV3-1/TRBV3-2	TRBD1	TRBJ2-1	-	TGTGCCAGCAGAATAGGACAGGGTCGGGTACCCTACAATGAGCAGTTCTTC	CASRIGQGRVPYNEQFF
TRBV6-4	TRBD1	TRBJ1-4	once	TGTGCCAGCAGCGAACAGGGGGGAAATGAAAAACTGTTTTTT	CASSEQGGNEKLFF
TRBV4-2	-	TRBJ1-4	-	TGTGCCAGCCGGGATCCTGATAATGAAAAACTGTTTTTT	CASRDPDNEKLFF
TRBV15	TRBD1	TRBJ1-4	-	TGTGCCACCAGCAGAGGATTAACCGGGACAGGGGGGACTAATGAAAAACTGTTTTTT	CATSRGLTGTGGTNEKLFF
TRBV6-2/TRBV6-3	TRBD2	TRBJ2-1	few	TGTGCCAGCAGTCCCCCCGGGAGCGGGGTACTTTACAATGAGCAGTTCTTC	CASSPPGSGVLYNEQFF
TRBV4-1	-	TRBJ1-1	-	TGCGCCAGCAGCCCGACCCCGCGGTCCATAGGATACACTGAAGCTTTCTTT	CASSPTPRSIGYTEAFF
TRBV5-1	-	TRBJ1-2	-	TGCGCCAGCAGCCCCGACGGGGGGTTCTATGGCTACACCTTC	CASSPDGGFYGYTF
TRBV5-1	-	TRBJ1-2	once	TGCGCCAGCAGCCGGATTGTGCGGGATGGCTACACCTTC	CASSRIVRDGYTF
TRBV7-2	-	TRBJ2-7	-	TGTGCCAGCAGCCGCAGGACAGTGGGAGAGCAGTACTTC	CASSRRTVGEQYF
TRBV5-4	TRBD1	TRBJ1-4	-	TGTGCCAGCAGTCTACAGGGGATTAATGAAAAACTGTTTTTT	CASSLQGINEKLFF
TRBV7-2	-	TRBJ1-2	-	TGTGCCAGCAGCTTTAACAGTAACTATGGCTACACCTTC	CASSFNSNYGYTF
TRBV13	-	TRBJ1-4	-	TGTGCCAGCAGCCTCCGAGCCCCGGGAAAACTGTTTTTT	CASSLRAPGKLFF
TRBV9	-	TRBJ2-2	-	TGTGCCAGCAGCGCTCTCGGCGGGGAGCTGTTTTTT	CASSALGGELFF
TRBV6-2/TRBV6-3	TRBD2	TRBJ2-2	-	TGTGCCAGCAGTTACGCGGGGGGGTTAACGAGCGGGGAGCTGTTTTTT	CASSYAGGLTSGELFF
TRBV21-1	-	TRBJ2-1	few	TGTGCCAGCAGCAATAGGAACAGGGGGGACTACAATGAGCAGTTCTTC	CASSNRNRGDYNEQFF
TRBV12-3/TRBV12-4	TRBD1	TRBJ2-7	-	TGTGCCAGCAGCAGGACAGGGTACGAGCAGTACTTC	CASSRTGYEQYF
TRBV18	TRBD1	TRBJ2-1	-	TGTGCCAGCTCAGAAGGGGGCGCTATTGTTTGGGAGCAGTTCTTC	CASSEGGAIVWEQFF